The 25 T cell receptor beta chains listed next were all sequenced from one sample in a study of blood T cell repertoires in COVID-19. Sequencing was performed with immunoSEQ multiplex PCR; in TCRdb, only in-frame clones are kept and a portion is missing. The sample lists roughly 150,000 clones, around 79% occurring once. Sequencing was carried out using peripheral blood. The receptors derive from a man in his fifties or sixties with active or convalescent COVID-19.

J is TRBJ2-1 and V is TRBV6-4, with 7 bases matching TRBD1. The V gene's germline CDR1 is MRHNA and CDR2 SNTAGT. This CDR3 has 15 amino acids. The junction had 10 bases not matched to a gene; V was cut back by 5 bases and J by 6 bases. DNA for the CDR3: TGTGCCAGCAGTTTTAGACAGGGAGAGCGCAATGAGCAGTTCTTC. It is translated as CASSFRQGERNEQFF.

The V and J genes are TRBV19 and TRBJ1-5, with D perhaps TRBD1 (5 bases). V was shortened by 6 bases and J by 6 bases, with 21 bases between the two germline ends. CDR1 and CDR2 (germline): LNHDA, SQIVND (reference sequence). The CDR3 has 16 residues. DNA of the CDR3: TGTGCCAGTAGGATGGGAAGGGGCGCGAACAGTCAGCCCCAGCATTTT. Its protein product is CASRMGRGANSQPQHF.

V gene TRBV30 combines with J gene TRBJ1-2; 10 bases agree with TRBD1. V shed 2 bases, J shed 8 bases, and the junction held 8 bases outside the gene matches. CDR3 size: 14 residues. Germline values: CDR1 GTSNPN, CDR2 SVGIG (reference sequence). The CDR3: CAWSYGQGGEGYTF. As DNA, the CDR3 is TGTGCCTGGAGTTATGGACAGGGGGGGGAAGGCTACACCTTC.

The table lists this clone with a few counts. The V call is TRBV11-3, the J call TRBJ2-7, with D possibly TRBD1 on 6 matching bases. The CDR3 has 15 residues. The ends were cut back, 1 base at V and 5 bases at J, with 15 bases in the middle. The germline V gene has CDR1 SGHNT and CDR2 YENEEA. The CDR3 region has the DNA TGTGCCAGCAGCTTAGGGACAGCGGAGGCCAACGAGCAGTACTTC. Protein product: CASSLGTAEANEQYF.

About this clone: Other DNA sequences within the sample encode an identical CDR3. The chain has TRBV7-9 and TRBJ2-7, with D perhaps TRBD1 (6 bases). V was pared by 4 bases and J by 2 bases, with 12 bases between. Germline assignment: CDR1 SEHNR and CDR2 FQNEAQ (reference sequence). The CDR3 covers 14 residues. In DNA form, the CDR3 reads TGTGCCAGCAGCTCTGGGACACCCCCCTACGAGCAGTACTTC. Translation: CASSSGTPPYEQYF.

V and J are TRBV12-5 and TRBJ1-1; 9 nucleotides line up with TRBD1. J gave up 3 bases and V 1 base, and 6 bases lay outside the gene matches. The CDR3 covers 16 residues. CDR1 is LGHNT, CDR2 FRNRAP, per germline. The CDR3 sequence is CASGLARQGEDTEAFF. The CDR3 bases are TGTGCTAGTGGTTTGGCCCGACAGGGGGAGGACACTGAAGCTTTCTTT.

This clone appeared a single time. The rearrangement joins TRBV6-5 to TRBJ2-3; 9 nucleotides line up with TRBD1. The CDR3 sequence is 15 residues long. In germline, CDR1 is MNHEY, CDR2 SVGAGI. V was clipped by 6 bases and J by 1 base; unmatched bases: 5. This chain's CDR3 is CASSDRGEGTDTQYF. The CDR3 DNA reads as TGTGCCAGCAGCGACAGGGGGGAGGGCACAGATACGCAGTATTTT.

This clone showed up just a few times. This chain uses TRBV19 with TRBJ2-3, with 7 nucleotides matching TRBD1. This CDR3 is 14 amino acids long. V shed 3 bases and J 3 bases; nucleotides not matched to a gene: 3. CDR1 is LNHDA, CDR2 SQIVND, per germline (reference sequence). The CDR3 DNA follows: TGTGCCAGTAGTATGTACAGGGGAACAGATACGCAGTATTTT. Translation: CASSMYRGTDTQYF.

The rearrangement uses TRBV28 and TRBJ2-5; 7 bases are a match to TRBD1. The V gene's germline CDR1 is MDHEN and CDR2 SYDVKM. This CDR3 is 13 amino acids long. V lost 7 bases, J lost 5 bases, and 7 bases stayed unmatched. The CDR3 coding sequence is TGTGCCAGCATAGGGGGCCCCTTTGAGACCCAGTACTTC. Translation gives CASIGGPFETQYF.

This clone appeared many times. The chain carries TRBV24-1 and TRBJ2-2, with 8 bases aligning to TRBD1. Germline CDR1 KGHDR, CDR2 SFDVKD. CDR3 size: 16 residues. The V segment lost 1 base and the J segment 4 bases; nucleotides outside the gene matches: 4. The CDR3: CATSDLQGGSTGELFF. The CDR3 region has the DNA TGTGCCACCAGTGATTTACAGGGGGGCAGCACCGGGGAGCTGTTTTTT.

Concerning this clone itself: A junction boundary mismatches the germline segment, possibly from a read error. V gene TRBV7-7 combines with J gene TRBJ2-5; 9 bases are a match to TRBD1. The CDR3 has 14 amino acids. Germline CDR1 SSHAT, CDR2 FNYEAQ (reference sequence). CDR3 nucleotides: TGTGCTAGCAGCCGGGACAGGGCTCAAGAGACCCAGTACTTC. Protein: CASSRDRAQETQYF. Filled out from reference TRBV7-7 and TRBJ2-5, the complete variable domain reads GAGVSQSPRYKVTKRGQDVTLRCDPISSHATLYWYQQALGQGPEFLTYFNYEAQPDKSGLPSDRFSAERPEGSISTLTIQRTEQRDSAMYRCASSRDRAQETQYFGPGTRLLVL.

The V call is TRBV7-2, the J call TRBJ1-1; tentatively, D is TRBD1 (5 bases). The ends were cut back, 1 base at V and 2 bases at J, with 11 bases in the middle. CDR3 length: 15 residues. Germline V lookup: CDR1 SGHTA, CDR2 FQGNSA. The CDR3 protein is CASSLVWTLNTEAFF. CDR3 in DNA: TGTGCCAGCAGCTTAGTCTGGACACTCAACACTGAAGCTTTCTTT.

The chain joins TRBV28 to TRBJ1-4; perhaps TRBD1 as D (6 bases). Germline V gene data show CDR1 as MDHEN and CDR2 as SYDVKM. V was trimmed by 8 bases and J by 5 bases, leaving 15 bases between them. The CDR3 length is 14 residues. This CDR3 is CASGEGGRNEKLFF. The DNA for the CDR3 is TGTGCCAGCGGCGAGGGGGGGCGCAATGAAAAACTGTTTTTT.

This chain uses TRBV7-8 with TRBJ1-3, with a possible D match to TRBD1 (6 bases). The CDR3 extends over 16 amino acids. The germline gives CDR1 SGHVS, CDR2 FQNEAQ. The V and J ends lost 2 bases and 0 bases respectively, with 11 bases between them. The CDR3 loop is CASSLPGHYSGNTIYF. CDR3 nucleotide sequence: TGTGCCAGCAGCTTACCGGGACACTACTCTGGAAACACCATATATTTT. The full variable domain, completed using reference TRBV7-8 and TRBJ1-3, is GAGVSQSPRYKVAKRGQDVALRCDPISGHVSLFWYQQALGQGPEFLTYFQNEAQLDKSGLPSDRFFAERPEGSVSTLKIQRTQQEDSAVYLCASSLPGHYSGNTIYFGEGSWLTVV.

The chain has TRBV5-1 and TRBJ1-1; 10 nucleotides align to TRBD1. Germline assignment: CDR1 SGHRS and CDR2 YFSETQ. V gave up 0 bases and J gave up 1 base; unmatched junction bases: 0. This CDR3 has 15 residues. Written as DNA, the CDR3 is TGCGCCAGCAGCTTGGGACAGGGGGCGAACACTGAAGCTTTCTTT. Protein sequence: CASSLGQGANTEAFF.

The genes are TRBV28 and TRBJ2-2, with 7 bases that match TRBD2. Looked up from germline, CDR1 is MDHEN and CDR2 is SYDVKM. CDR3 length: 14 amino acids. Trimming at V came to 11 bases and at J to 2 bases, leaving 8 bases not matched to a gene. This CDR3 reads CAARLAENTGELFF. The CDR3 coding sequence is TGTGCCGCGAGGCTAGCGGAAAACACCGGGGAGCTGTTTTTT. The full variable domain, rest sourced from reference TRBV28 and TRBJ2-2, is DVKVTQSSRYLVKRTGEKVFLECVQDMDHENMFWYRQDPGLGLRLIYFSYDVKMKEKGDIPEGYSVSREKKERFSLILESASTNQTSMYLCAARLAENTGELFFGEGSRLTVL.

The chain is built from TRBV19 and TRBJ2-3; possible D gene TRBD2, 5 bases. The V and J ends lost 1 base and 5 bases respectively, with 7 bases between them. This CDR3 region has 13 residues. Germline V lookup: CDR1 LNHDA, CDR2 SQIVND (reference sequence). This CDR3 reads CASSIGERDTQYF. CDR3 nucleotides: TGTGCCAGTAGTATAGGGGAGCGAGATACGCAGTATTTT.

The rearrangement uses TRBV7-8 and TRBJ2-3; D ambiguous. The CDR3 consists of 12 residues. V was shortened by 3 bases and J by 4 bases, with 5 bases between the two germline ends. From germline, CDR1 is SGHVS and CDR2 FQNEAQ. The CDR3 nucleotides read TGTGCCAGCAGCTTCGCGGCAGATACGCAGTATTTT. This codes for CASSFAADTQYF.

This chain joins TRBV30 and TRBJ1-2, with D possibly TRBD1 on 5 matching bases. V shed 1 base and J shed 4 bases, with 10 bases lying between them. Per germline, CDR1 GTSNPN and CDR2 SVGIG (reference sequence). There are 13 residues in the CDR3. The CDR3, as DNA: TGTGCCTGGAGTGCCGGGGGGAGCTATGGCTACACCTTC. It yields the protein CAWSAGGSYGYTF.

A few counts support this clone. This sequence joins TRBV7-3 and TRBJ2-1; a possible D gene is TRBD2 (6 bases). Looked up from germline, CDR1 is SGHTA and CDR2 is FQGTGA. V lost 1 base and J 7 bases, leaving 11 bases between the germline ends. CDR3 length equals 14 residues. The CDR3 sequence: CASSLSPSGNEQFF. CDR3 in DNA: TGTGCCAGCAGCTTAAGCCCCAGCGGGAATGAGCAGTTCTTC.

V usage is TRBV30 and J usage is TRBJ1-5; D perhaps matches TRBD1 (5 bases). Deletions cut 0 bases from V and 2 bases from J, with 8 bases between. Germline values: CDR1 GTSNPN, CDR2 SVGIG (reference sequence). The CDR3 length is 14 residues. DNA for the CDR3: TGTGCCTGGAGTGTGGGAGGGGGCAATCAGCCCCAGCATTTT. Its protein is CAWSVGGGNQPQHF.

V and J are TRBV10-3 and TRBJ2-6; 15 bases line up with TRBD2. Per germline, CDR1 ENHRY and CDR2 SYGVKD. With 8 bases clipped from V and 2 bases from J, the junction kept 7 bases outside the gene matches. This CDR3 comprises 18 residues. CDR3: CAIGTGTSGGTGANVLTF. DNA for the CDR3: TGTGCCATCGGCACCGGGACTAGCGGGGGGACTGGGGCCAACGTCCTGACTTTC.

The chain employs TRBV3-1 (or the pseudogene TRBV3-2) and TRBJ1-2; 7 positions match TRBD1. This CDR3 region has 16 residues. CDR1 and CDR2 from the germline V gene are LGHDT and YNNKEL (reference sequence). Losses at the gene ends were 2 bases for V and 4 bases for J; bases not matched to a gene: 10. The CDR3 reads CASSQSYLAGGYGYTF. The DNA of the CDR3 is TGTGCCAGCAGCCAATCCTATCTGGCAGGGGGCTATGGCTACACCTTC.

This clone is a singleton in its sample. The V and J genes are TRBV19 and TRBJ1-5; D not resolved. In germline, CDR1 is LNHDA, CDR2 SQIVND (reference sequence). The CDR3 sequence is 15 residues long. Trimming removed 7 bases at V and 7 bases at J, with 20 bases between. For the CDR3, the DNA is TGTGCCAGTACCAAGTCAGCAGAGGCCGAGCAGCCCCAGCATTTT. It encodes CASTKSAEAEQPQHF. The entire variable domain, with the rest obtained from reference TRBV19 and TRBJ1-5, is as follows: DGGITQSPKYLFRKEGQNVTLSCEQNLNHDAMYWYRQDPGQGLRLIYYSQIVNDFQKGDIAEGYSVSREKKESFPLTVTSAQKNPTAFYLCASTKSAEAEQPQHFGDGTRLSIL.

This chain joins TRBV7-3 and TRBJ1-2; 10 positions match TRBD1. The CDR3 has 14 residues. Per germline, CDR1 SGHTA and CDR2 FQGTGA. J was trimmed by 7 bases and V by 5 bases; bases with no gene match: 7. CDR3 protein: CASSTGQGVGGYTF. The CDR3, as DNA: TGTGCCAGCAGCACCGGACAGGGGGTGGGTGGCTACACCTTC.